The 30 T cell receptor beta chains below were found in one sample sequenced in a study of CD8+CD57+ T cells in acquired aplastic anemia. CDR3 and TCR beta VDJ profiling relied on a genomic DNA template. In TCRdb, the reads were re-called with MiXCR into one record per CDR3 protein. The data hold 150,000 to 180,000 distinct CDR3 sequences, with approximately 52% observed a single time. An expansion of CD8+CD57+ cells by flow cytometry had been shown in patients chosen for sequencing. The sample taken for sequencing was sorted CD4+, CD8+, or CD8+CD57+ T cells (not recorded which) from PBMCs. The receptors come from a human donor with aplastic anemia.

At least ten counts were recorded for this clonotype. CDR3 sequence reads: CASSLGTEGTEAFF. CDR3 sequence (DNA): TGTGCCAGCAGCTTGGGGACAGAGGGCACTGAAGCTTTCTTT. The rearrangement links TRBV5-5 to TRBJ1-1; the D gene is possibly TRBD1 (6 bases). CDR1 is SGHKS, CDR2 YYEKEE, per germline (reference sequence). CDR3 length: 14 amino acids. The V and J ends lost 0 bases and 4 bases respectively, with 10 bases between them.

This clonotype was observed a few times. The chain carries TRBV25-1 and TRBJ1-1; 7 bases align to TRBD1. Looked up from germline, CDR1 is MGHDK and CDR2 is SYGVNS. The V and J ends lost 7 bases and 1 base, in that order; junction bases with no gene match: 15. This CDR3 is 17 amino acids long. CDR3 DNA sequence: TGTGCCAGCACGCCCCATGACTACAGGGGTCGGAACACTGAAGCTTTCTTT. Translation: CASTPHDYRGRNTEAFF.

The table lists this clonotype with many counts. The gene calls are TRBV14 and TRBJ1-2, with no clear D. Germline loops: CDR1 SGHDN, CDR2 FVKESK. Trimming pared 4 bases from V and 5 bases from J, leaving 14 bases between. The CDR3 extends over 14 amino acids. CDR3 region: CASSPLGLLYGYTF. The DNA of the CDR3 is TGTGCCAGCAGCCCCCTGGGTCTCTTATATGGCTACACCTTC.

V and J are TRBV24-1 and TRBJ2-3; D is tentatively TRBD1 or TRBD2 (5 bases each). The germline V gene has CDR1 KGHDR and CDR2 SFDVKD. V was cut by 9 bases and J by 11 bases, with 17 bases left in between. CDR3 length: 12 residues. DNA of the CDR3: TGTGCCACCTCAATGGGACCTCAGGGGCAGTATTTT. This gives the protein CATSMGPQGQYF.

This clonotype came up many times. CDR3 in amino acids: CAIQGPLAGGPRDTQYF. CDR3 in DNA: TGTGCCATCCAAGGCCCACTAGCGGGGGGGCCGAGGGATACGCAGTATTTT. This chain uses TRBV10-3 with TRBJ2-3; 13 bases line up with TRBD2. CDR1 ENHRY and CDR2 SYGVKD come from the germline V gene. After removal of 8 bases from V and 6 bases from J, the junction contained 14 bases not matched to a gene. CDR3 length: 17 amino acids.

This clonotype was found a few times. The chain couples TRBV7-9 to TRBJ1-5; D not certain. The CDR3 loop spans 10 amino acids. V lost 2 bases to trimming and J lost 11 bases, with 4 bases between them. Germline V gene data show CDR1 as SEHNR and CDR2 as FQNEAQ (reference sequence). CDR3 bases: TGTGCCAGCAGCTTATGGACCCAGCATTTT. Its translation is CASSLWTQHF.

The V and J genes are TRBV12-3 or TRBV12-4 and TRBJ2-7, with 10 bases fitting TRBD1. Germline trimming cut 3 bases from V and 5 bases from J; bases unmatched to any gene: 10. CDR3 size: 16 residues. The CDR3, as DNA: TGTGCCAGCAGTTTGATACGGGACAGGGGTGGGGACGAGCAGTACTTC. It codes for CASSLIRDRGGDEQYF.

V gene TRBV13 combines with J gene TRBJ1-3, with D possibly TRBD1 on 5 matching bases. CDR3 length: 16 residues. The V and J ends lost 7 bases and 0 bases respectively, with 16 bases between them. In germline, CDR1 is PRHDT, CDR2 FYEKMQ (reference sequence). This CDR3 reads CASTRDGGSSGNTIYF. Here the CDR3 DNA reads TGTGCCAGCACCCGAGATGGGGGGAGCTCTGGAAACACCATATATTTT.

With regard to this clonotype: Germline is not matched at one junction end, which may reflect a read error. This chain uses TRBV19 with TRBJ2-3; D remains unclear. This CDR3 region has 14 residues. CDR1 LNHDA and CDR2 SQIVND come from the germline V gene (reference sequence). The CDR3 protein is CASSMPKSTDSQYF. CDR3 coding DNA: TGTGCCAGTAGTATGCCAAAGAGCACAGATTCGCAGTATTTT.

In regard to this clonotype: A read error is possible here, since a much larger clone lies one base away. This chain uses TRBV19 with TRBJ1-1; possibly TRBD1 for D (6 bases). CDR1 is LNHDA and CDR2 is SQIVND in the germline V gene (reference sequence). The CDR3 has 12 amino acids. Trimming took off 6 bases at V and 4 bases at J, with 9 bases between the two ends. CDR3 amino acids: CASRDRSTEAFF. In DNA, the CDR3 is TGTGCCAGTAGAGACAGGAGCACTGAAGCTTTCTTT.

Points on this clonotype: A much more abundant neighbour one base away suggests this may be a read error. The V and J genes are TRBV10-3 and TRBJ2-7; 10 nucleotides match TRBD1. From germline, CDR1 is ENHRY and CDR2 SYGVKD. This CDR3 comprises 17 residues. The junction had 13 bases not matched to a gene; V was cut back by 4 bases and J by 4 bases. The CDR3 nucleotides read TGTGCCATCAGTGCGGGACAGGGGATATCCCCCAATTACGAGCAGTACTTC. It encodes CAISAGQGISPNYEQYF.

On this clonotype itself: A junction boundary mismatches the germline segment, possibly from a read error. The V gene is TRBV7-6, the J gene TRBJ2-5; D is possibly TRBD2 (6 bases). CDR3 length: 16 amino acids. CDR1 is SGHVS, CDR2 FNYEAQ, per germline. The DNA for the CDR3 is TGTGTCAGCAGCTTTCAGACTAGTGGTAGTCCAGAGACCCAGTACTTC. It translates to CVSSFQTSGSPETQYF.

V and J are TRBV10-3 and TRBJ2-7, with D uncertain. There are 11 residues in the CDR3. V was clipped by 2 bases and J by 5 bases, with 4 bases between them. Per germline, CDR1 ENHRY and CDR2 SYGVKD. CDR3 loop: CAISEQDEQYF. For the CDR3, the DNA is TGTGCCATCAGTGAGCAGGACGAGCAGTACTTC.

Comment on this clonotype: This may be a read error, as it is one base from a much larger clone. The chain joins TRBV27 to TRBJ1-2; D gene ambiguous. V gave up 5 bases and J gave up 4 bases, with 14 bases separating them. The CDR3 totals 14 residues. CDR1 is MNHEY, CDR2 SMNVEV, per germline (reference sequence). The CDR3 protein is CASSLSRGGYGYTF. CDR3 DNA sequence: TGTGCCAGCAGTCTTTCACGGGGAGGCTATGGCTACACCTTC.

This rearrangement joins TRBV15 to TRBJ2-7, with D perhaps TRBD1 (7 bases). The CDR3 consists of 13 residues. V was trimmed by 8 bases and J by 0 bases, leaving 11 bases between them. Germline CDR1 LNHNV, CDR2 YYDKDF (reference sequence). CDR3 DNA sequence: TGTGCCACCCGCGGGACAGTCTCCTACGAGCAGTACTTC. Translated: CATRGTVSYEQYF.

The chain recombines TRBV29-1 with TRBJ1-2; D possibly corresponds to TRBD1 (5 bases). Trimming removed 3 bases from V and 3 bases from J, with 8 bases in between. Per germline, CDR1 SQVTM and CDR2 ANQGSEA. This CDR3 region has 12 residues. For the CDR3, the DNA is TGCAGCGTTGAGCCGGGGGACTATGGCTACACCTTC. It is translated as CSVEPGDYGYTF.

The CDR3 sequence: CASSPPRDTQYF. The CDR3 coding sequence is TGTGCCAGCAGCCCACCCAGGGATACGCAGTATTTT. V usage is TRBV7-9 and J usage is TRBJ2-3; D is unresolved. V dropped 5 bases and J dropped 6 bases, with 9 bases sitting between them. Germline V gene sequence: CDR1 SEHNR, CDR2 FQNEAQ (reference sequence). The CDR3 totals 12 residues.

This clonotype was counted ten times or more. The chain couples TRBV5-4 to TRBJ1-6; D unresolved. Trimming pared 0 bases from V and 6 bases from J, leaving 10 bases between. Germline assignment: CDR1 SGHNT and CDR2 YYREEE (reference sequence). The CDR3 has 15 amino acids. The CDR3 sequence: CASSLAGNPNSPLHF. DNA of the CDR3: TGTGCCAGCAGCTTGGCTGGGAACCCTAATTCACCCCTCCACTTT. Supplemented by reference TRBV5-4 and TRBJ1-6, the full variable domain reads ETGVTQSPTHLIKTRGQQVTLRCSSQSGHNTVSWYQQALGQGPQFIFQYYREEENGRGNFPPRFSGLQFPNYSSELNVNALELDDSALYLCASSLAGNPNSPLHFGNGTRLTVT.

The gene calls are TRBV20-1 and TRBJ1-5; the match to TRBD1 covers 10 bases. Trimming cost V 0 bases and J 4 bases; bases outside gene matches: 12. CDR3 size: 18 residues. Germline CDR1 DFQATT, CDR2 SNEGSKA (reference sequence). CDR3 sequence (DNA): TGCAGTGCTAGAGACGACAGGGGGCGGATAAGAGGGAATCAGCCCCAGCATTTT. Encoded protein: CSARDDRGRIRGNQPQHF.

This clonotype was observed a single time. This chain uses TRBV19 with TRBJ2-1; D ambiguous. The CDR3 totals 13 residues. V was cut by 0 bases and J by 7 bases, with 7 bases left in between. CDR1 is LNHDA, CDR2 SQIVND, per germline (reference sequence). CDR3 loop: CASSIDRRNEQFF. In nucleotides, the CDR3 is TGTGCCAGTAGTATAGATCGTAGGAATGAGCAGTTCTTC.

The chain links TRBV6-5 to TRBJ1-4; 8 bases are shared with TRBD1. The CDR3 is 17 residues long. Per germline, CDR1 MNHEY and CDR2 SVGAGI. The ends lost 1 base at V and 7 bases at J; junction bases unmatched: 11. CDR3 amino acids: CASSYYLRAGGVEKLFF. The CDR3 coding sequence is TGTGCCAGCAGTTACTACCTCCGGGCAGGGGGCGTTGAAAAACTGTTTTTT.

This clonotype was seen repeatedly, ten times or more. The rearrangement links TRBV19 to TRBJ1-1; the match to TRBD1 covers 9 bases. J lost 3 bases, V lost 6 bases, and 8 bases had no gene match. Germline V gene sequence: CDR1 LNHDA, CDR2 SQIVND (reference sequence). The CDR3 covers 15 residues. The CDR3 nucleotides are TGTGCCAGTAGAATGGGACAGGGAATTTACACTGAAGCTTTCTTT. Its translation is CASRMGQGIYTEAFF.

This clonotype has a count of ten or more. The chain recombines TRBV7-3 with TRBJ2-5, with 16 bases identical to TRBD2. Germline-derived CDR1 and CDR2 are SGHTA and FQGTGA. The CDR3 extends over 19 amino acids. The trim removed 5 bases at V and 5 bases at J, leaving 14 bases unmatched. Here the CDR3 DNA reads TGTGCCAGCAGCCTACGCGGGGGACTAGCGGGGGGGAATGTTGAGACCCAGTACTTC. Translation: CASSLRGGLAGGNVETQYF.

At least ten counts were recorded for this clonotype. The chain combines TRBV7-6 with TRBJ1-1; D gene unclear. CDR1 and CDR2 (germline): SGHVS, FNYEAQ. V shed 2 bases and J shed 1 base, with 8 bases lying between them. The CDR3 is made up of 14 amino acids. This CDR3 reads CASSLNTGNTEAFF. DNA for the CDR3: TGTGCCAGCAGCTTAAATACGGGGAACACTGAAGCTTTCTTT.

As DNA, the CDR3 is TGCGCCAGCAGCCAAGCCCCGACAGCGGGGATTGAAAAACTGTTTTTT. This codes for CASSQAPTAGIEKLFF. V is TRBV4-3 and J is TRBJ1-4; possible D gene TRBD1, 5 bases. The germline gives CDR1 LGHNA, CDR2 YSLEER. The length of the CDR3 is 16 residues. V was trimmed by 1 base and J by 7 bases, leaving 16 bases between them.

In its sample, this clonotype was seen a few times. The CDR3 DNA sequence: TGTGCCAGCAGTGAAGAGGGGACCCGCCTCATGAACACTGAAGCTTTCTTT. Its translation is CASSEEGTRLMNTEAFF. The chain links TRBV2 to TRBJ1-1, with D maybe TRBD1 (5 bases). The germline V gene encodes CDR1 SNHLY and CDR2 FYNNEI. The germline V and J ends were trimmed by 1 base and 0 bases, with 15 bases remaining between them. CDR3 length equals 17 residues.

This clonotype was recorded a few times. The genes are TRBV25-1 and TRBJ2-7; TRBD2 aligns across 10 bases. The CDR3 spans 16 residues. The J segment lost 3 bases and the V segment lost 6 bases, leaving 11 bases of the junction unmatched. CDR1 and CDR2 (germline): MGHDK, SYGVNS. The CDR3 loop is CASSQGPGTSVYEQYF. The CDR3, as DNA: TGTGCCAGCAGCCAAGGCCCCGGGACTAGCGTCTACGAGCAGTACTTC.

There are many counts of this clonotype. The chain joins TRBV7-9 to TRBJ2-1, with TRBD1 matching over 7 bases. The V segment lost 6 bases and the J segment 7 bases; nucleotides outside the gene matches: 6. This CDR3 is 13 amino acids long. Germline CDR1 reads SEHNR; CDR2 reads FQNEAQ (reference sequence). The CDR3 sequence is CASRSDRENEQFF. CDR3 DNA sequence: TGTGCCAGCAGATCAGACAGGGAAAATGAGCAGTTCTTC. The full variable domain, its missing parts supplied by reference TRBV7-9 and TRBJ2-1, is DTGVSQNPRHKITKRGQNVTFRCDPISEHNRLYWYRQTLGQGPEFLTYFQNEAQLEKSRLLSDRFSAERPKGSFSTLEIQRTEQGDSAMYLCASRSDRENEQFFGPGTRLTVL.

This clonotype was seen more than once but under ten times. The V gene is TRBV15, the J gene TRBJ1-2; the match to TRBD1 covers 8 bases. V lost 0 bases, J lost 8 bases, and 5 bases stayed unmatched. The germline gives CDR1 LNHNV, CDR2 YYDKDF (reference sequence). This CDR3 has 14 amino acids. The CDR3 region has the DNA TGTGCCACCAGCAGAGACGTCAGGGGGCAGGGCTACACCTTC. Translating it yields CATSRDVRGQGYTF.

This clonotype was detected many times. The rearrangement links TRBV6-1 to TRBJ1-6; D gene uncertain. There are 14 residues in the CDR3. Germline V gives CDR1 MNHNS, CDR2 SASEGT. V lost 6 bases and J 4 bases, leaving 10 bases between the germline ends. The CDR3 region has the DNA TGTGCCAGCAGGGGCGGCGATTATAATTCACCCCTCCACTTT. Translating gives CASRGGDYNSPLHF.